This TCR beta chain originates from a study of T-cell memory formation after mild COVID-19. The overall study: For the most part, TCR clusters were specific to one donor.

V was shortened by 4 bases and J by 1 base, with 9 bases between the two germline ends. There are 13 residues in the CDR3. Germline loops: CDR1 SGDLS, CDR2 YYNGEE. A few counts support this clonotype. The antigen is not known. One entry per CDR3 protein, called by TCRdb with MiXCR from the 5' RACE reads. The data show about 470,000 distinct CDR3 sequences, roughly 25% seen once. Findings of the study overall: CM and EM subsets held most contracting CD4+ clones; EMRA held CD8+ ones.

The gene calls are TRBV9 and TRBJ2-7, with D unresolved. What was sequenced was PBMCs or a T cell subset sorted from them (not recorded which). The TCR originated in an adult woman who had mild COVID-19 (a few samples of this study predate the infection). Cell type and time point are not known. For the CDR3, the DNA is TGTGCCAGCAGCCAGTTCGAGTCCTACGAGCAGTACTTC. This encodes CASSQFESYEQYF.